This T cell receptor beta chain was retrieved from a study of cytomegalovirus exposure and HLA in healthy donors. The PCR used 60 Vbeta and 13 Jbeta primers. Sequencing was performed with immunoSEQ multiplex PCR; in TCRdb, only in-frame clones are kept and a portion is missing. The sample contains approximately 170,000 clones, roughly four fifths of which appear only once. Study-wide points: The listing of roughly 160 TCR beta chains classed them as cytomegalovirus-associated. Further analysis, carried out later, found HLA-associated TCR beta chains more clonally expanded than equally common other chains.

V was clipped by 6 bases and J by 5 bases; unmatched bases: 13. The CDR3 length is 16 residues. CDR1 and CDR2 (germline): SGHAT, FQDESV (reference sequence). A word on this clone: Its antigen is not identified.

Those who donated were healthy bone marrow donors. The V and J genes are TRBV11-1 and TRBJ1-1, with 9 nucleotides matching TRBD1. The source material was PBMCs. This clonotype was obtained from a man aged 35-49 years in good health and CMV-seronegative. The CDR3 here is CASSYPGTGRETEAFF. The CDR3 region has the DNA TGTGCCAGCAGTTACCCCGGGACAGGGCGGGAGACTGAAGCTTTCTTT.